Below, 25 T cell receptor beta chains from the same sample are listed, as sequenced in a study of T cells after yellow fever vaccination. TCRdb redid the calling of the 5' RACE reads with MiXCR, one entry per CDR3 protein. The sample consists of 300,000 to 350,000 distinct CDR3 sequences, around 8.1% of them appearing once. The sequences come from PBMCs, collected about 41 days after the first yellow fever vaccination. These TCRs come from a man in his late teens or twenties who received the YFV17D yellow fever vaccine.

In nucleotides, the CDR3 is TGTGCCAGCAGTGAGGCCGGCTCCTACAATGAGCAGTTCTTC. Protein product: CASSEAGSYNEQFF. The chain uses TRBV2 and TRBJ2-1; D remains unclear. Per germline, CDR1 SNHLY and CDR2 FYNNEI. The CDR3 is 14 residues long. Trimming removed 3 bases at V and 0 bases at J, with 6 bases between.

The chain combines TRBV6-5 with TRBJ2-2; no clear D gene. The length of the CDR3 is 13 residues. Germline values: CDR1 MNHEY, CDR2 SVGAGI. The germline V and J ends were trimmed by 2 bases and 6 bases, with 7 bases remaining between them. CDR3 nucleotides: TGTGCCAGCAGTTACGCCAGTCCCGGGGAGCTGTTTTTT. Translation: CASSYASPGELFF.

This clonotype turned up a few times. The CDR3 loop reads CSARYSEAFF. In DNA form, the CDR3 reads TGCAGTGCCCGGTACTCTGAAGCTTTCTTT. V gene TRBV20-1 combines with J gene TRBJ1-1; unclear D gene. Germline V gene sequence: CDR1 DFQATT, CDR2 SNEGSKA (reference sequence). This CDR3 comprises 10 residues. V lost 6 bases and J 6 bases, leaving 8 bases between the germline ends.

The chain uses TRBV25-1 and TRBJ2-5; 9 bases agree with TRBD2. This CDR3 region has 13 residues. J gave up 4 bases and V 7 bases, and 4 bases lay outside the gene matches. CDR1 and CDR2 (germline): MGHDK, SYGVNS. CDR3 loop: CASNGTSRETQYF. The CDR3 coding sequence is TGTGCCAGCAATGGGACTAGCCGAGAGACCCAGTACTTC.

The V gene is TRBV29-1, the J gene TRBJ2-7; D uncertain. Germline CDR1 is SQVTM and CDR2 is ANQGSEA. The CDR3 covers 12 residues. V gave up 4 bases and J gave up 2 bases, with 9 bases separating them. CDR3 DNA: TGCAGCGTTGTCGGCCAGACCTACGAGCAGTACTTC. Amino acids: CSVVGQTYEQYF.

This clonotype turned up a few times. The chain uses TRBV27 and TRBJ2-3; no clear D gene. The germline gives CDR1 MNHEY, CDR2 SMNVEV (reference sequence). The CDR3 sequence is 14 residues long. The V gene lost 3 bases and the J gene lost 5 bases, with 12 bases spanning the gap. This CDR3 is CASSLSLPEDTQYF. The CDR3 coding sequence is TGTGCCAGCAGTTTGAGTTTGCCTGAAGATACGCAGTATTTT.

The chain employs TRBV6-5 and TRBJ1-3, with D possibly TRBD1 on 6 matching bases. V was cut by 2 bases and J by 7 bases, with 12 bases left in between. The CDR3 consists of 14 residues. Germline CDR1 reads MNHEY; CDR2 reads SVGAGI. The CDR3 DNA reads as TGTGCCAGCAGTTACATCCGACAGGCCAACACCATATATTTT. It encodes CASSYIRQANTIYF.

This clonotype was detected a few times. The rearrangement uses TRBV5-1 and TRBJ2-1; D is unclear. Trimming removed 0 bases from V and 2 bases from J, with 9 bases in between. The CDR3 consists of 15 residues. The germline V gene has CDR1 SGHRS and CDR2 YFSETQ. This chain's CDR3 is CASSLDGTPYNEQFF. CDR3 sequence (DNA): TGCGCCAGCAGCTTGGACGGAACCCCCTACAATGAGCAGTTCTTC. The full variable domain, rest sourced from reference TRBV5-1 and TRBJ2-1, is KAGVTQTPRYLIKTRGQQVTLSCSPISGHRSVSWYQQTPGQGLQFLFEYFSETQRNKGNFPGRFSGRQFSNSRSEMNVSTLELGDSALYLCASSLDGTPYNEQFFGPGTRLTVL.

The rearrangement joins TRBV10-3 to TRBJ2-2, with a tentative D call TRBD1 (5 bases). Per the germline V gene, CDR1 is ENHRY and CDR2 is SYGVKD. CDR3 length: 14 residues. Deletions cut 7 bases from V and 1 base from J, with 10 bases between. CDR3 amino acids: CAIKLQGNTGELFF. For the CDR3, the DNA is TGTGCCATCAAACTTCAGGGGAACACCGGGGAGCTGTTTTTT.

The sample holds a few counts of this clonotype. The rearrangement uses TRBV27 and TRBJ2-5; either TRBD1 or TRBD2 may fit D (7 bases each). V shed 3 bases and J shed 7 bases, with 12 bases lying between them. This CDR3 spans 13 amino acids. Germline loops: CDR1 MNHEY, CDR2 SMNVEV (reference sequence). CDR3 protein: CASSFDREGTQYF. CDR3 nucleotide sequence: TGTGCCAGCAGTTTCGACAGGGAGGGGACCCAGTACTTC.

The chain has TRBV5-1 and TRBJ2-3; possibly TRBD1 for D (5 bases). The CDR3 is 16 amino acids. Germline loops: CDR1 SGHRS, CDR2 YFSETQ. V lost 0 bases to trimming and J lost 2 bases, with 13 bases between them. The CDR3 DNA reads TGCGCCAGCAGCTTGGTATCAGGGCAATACACAGATACGCAGTATTTT. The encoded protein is CASSLVSGQYTDTQYF.

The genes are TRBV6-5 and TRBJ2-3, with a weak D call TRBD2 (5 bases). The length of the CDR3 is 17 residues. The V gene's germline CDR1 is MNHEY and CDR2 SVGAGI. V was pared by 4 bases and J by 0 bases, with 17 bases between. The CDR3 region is CASSSPIADSSTDTQYF. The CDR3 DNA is TGTGCCAGCAGTTCGCCCATTGCGGACTCGAGCACAGATACGCAGTATTTT.

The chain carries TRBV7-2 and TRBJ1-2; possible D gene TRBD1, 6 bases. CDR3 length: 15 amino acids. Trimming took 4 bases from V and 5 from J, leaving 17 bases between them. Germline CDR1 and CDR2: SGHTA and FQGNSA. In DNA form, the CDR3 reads TGTGCCAGCAGCTCATCACTAAGGACAGAATATGGCTACACCTTC. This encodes CASSSSLRTEYGYTF.

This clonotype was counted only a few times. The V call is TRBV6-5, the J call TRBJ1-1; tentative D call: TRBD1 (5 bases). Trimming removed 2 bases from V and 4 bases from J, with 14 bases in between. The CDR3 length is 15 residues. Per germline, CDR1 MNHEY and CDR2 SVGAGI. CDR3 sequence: CASSYGGWVFTEAFF. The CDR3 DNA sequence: TGTGCCAGCAGTTACGGGGGGTGGGTGTTCACTGAAGCTTTCTTT.

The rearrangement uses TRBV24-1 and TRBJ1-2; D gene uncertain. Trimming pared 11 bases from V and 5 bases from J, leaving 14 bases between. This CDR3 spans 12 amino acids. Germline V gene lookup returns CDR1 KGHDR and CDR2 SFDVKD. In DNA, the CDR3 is TGTGCCATGACCATCGCCACGTATGGCTACACCTTC. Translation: CAMTIATYGYTF.

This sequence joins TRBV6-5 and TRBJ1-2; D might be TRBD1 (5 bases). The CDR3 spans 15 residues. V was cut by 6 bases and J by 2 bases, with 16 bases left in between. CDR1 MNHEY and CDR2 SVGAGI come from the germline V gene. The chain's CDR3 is CASRYGFDRNYGYTF. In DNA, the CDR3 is TGTGCCAGCAGATACGGGTTCGACAGAAACTATGGCTACACCTTC.

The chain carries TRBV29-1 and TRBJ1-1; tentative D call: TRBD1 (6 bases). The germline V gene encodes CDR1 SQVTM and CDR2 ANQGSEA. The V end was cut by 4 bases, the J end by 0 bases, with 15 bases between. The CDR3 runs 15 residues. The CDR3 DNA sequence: TGCAGCGTTGTCGGGGGGCTCAAGCTGAACACTGAAGCTTTCTTT. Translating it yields CSVVGGLKLNTEAFF.

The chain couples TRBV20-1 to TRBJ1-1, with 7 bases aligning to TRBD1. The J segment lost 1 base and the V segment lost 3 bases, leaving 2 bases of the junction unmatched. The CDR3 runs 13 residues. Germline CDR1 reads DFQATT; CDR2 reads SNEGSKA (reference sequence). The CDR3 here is CSARGTENTEAFF. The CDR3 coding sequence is TGCAGTGCTAGGGGGACAGAGAACACTGAAGCTTTCTTT.

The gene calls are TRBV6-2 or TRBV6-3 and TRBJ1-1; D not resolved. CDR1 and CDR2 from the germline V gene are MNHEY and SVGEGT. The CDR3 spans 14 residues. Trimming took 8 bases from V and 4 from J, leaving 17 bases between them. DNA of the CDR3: TGTGCCAGCGGCCACATCGGGGAGACCACTGAAGCTTTCTTT. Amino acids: CASGHIGETTEAFF.

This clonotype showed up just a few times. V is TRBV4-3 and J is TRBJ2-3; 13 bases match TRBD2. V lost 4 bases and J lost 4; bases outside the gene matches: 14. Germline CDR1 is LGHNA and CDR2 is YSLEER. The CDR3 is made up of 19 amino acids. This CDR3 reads CASSRYPTSGGAKPDTQYF. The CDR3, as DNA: TGCGCCAGCAGCCGCTACCCCACTAGCGGGGGGGCCAAACCAGATACGCAGTATTTT.

CDR3 nucleotide sequence: TGCAGTGCTCGGGACAGGGACTATTTACAAGAGACCCAGTACTTC. Translation gives CSARDRDYLQETQYF. The V call is TRBV20-1, the J call TRBJ2-5; 9 nucleotides line up with TRBD1. V trimming: 5 bases; J trimming: 2 bases; junction bases outside the gene matches: 9. The germline V gene has CDR1 DFQATT and CDR2 SNEGSKA (reference sequence). This CDR3 has 15 residues.

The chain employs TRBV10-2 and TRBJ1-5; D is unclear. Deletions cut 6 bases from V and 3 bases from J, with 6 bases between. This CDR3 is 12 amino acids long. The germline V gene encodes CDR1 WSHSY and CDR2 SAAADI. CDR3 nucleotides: TGCGCCAGCAGAGACTACAATCAGCCCCAGCATTTT. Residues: CASRDYNQPQHF.

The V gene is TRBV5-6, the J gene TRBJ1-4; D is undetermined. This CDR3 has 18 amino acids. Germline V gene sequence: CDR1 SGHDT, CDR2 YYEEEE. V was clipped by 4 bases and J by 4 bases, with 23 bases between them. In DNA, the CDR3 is TGTGCCAGCAGCATCTGGACGACCCTGGGGAAAATTAATGAAAAACTGTTTTTT. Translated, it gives CASSIWTTLGKINEKLFF.

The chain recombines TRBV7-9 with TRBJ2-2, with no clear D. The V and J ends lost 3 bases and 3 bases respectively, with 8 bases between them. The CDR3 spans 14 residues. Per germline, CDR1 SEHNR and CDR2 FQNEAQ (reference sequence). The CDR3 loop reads CASSLQQDTGELFF. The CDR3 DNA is TGTGCCAGCAGCTTGCAACAAGACACCGGGGAGCTGTTTTTT.

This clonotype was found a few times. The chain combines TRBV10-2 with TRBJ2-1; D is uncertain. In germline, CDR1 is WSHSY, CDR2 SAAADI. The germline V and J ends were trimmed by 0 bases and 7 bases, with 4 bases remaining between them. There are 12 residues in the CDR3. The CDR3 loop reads CASSESRNEQFF. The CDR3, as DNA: TGCGCCAGCAGTGAGTCTCGAAATGAGCAGTTCTTC.